This T cell receptor (beta chain) was retrieved from a study of cytomegalovirus exposure and HLA in healthy donors. Notes on this clone: Its antigen is not identified.

Findings and limits, study-wide: When analyzed later, the rates of TCR association showed variation by HLA locus, with DRB1 the most and HLA-C the fewest.

The PCR employed 60 Vbeta primers together with 13 Jbeta primers. Method: immunoSEQ multiplex PCR; TCRdb's copy keeps in-frame clones and lacks some. The sample contains around 170,000 clones, roughly 82% of which appear only once. This CDR3 has 13 residues. Deletions cut 0 bases from V and 10 bases from J, with 10 bases between. Germline-derived CDR1 and CDR2 are LNHNV and YYDKDF (reference sequence). Sequencing input: PBMCs. The sequence derives from a man between 35 and 55 years old in good health and CMV-seronegative. This rearrangement joins TRBV15 to TRBJ2-1; D may be TRBD1 (5 bases). CDR3 region: CATSRDRVREQFF. The CDR3 nucleotides read TGTGCCACCAGCAGAGACAGGGTTCGGGAGCAGTTCTTC.